This T cell receptor beta chain was identified in a study of T cells in Graves' hyperthyroidism and ophthalmopathy (dated by TCRdb to about 2019). Regarding the complete study: Peripheral blood samples were taken at initial diagnosis, before any treatment was given. After blood sampling, hyperthyroidism patients were treated with methimazole at a starting dose of 30 mg daily, and ophthalmopathy patients were treated with high-dose intravenous methylprednisolone. The approximately 90 discovery patients were randomly split 7:3 into training and test sets. A discovery cohort of 95 to 100 patients, 43 with Graves' ophthalmopathy and about 58 with stable Graves' hyperthyroidism, was used to find distinguishing TCR V-J signatures. In more than five Graves' hyperthyroidism patients, the study also compared T-cell repertoires from thyroid tissue with T-cell repertoires from blood. According to the paper, TCR Vbeta CDR3 sequencing was carried out on 135 peripheral blood samples, which came from over 40 ophthalmopathy, 70 to 80 hyperthyroidism and approximately 17 progressor patients. Whether ophthalmopathy could be predicted prospectively was tested in an independent validation cohort made up of 18 to 20 hyperthyroidism patients plus 17 patients who later progressed to ophthalmopathy. General conclusions and limits of the study: No statistical method was used to set the sample size in advance, and investigators knew the group allocation. In cross-validation, a model built on a 13 V-J signature told ophthalmopathy apart from stable hyperthyroidism with over 85% sensitivity and around 81% specificity, and in testing the same model reached 80%/75%. Most expanded thyroid clonotypes (frequency above 0.001) were also detected in blood, a finding suggesting that blood repertoires may reflect thyroid immune responses. In validation, the model predicted progression to ophthalmopathy with roughly 66% sensitivity and roughly 75% specificity, a median of 6.5 months before onset.

Stable Graves' hyperthyroidism was defined as the absence of progression to ophthalmopathy over 18 months of follow-up. The hyperthyroidism patients were between 18 and 65 years old and newly diagnosed, with a disease duration of less than 2 months. Exclusion was applied to patients with uncontrolled infections, other autoimmune diseases, pregnancy or lactation. Diagnoses were based on clinical symptoms, serum thyroxine and TRAb, thyroid ultrasound and orbital computed tomography. Ficoll-Paque density gradient centrifugation was used to isolate PBMCs from about 9 ml of fresh peripheral blood. Total RNA was extracted using Trizol reagent, and RNA quality was assessed on an Agilent 2100 Bioanalyzer. Amplification of TCR beta CDR3 regions was carried out from RNA transcripts. A first-round RT-PCR of the TCR CDR3 used the HTBI primer set with the Qiagen OneStep RT-PCR kit. A second multiplex PCR round built the libraries, followed by size selection and purification. Sequencing of the libraries was done on an Illumina HiSeq2000 using paired-end 100 bp reads. Under the source paper's analysis protocol: SOAPnuke was used to process the raw data, removing reads that contained adapters or uncalled bases, had a mean Phred below 15, or lacked an exact match to the constant primer or identifier. High-quality paired reads were merged using COPE v1.2.5, and each unique nucleotide sequence was defined as a clonotype. MiTCR v1.1 was used to align the clonotypes against IMGT TRBV, TRBD and TRBJ reference segments. Only V-J combinations with frequency above 0.0001, covering about 99% of repertoires, were analysed. A TCS score was defined as the ratio between F50 (clonal expansion) and ExV (chaos), using BLOSUM62-based TCRdist between CDR3 peptides within each V-J. Welch's t-statistics and random forest reduced around 510 V-J features to under 15, which were used in a naive Bayes classifier (R e1071). TCRdb applied fastp at Q25 and MiXCR to the public reads, then kept only in-frame beta chains. All rows with the same CDR3 protein become a single entry with the most common DNA and genes. For this entry, the V and J calls and clone size follow TCRdb and not the study's own pipeline. The sample table contains about 200,000 distinct CDR3 sequences; only one count was recorded for less than 20% of them. The ten largest make up approximately 56% of the sample.

This clonotype came up many times. Its antigen is currently not known. The sample holds no much larger clone one base away, and base qualities are not on file. From a lookup of the germline V gene, CDR1 and CDR2 are SNHLY and FYNNEI. The CDR3 numbers 14 residues from cysteine through phenylalanine. The kept DNA is CDR3 alone, 42 bases in frame from the first base. At the junction V is shortened by 1 base and J by 5 bases, with 11 bases in between. The receptor chain draws on TRBV2 and TRBJ1-1, and TRBD1 may be the D gene, going by 6 matching bases. This receptor was taken from a woman aged 45-65 years with Graves' hyperthyroidism. The sequenced material came from blood. The DNA sequence follows: TGTGCCAGCAGTGAAGGGGGGGCTGGGACTGAAGCTTTCTTT. It encodes CASSEGGAGTEAFF. Joined to the reference TRBV2 and TRBJ1-1 proteins, this CDR3 gives the full variable domain: EPEVTQTPSHQVTQMGQEVILRCVPISNHLYFYWYRQILGQKVEFLVSFYNNEISEKSEIFDDQFSVERPDGSNFTLKIRSTKLEDSAMYFCASSEGGAGTEAFFGQGTRLTVV.